Listed here are 5 T cell receptor beta chains from one sample, sequenced in a study of T-cell reconstitution after alpha-beta-depleted transplantation in children. Unique molecular identifiers were incorporated into the prepared TCRbeta library. In TCRdb, the PCR reads were re-called with MiXCR into one record per CDR3 protein. The sample carries 90,000 to 130,000 distinct CDR3 sequences, approximately 10% recorded once. The starting material was PBMCs, obtained before TCRalphabeta/CD19-depleted stem cell transplant. Source of these receptors: a boy between 2 and 10 years old with acute lymphoblastic leukemia, due to receive a stem cell transplant.

The chain joins TRBV28 to TRBJ1-5; 7 nucleotides agree with TRBD1. The CDR3 covers 15 residues. Germline V gene data show CDR1 as MDHEN and CDR2 as SYDVKM. J gave up 2 bases and V 6 bases, and 7 bases lay outside the gene matches. This CDR3 reads CASRPSGGGNQPQHF. The CDR3 region has the DNA TGTGCCAGCAGACCGTCAGGGGGAGGCAATCAGCCCCAGCATTTT.

This clonotype was seen a few times. The V call is TRBV3-1, the J call TRBJ2-3, with D possibly being TRBD2 (6 bases). This CDR3 region has 13 residues. The V gene's germline CDR1 is LGHDT and CDR2 YNNKEL (reference sequence). V shed 1 base and J shed 9 bases, with 11 bases lying between them. DNA of the CDR3: TGTGCCAGCAGCCAAGGGTACGGGAGCACGCAGTATTTT. Protein sequence: CASSQGYGSTQYF.

This clonotype was picked up many times. An end of the junction differs from the germline gene, which may be a read error. V is TRBV10-3 and J is TRBJ2-7, with D possibly called TRBD1 or TRBD2 (6 bases each). The germline V gene encodes CDR1 ENHRY and CDR2 SYGVKD. This CDR3 spans 12 amino acids. CDR3 DNA sequence: TGTGCCATCAGTCTATGGGGGGCAGAACAGGACTTC. Protein: CAISLWGAEQDF.

The table lists this clonotype with many counts. The chain is built from TRBV4-1 and TRBJ1-2; tentatively, D is TRBD1 (5 bases). CDR3 length equals 14 residues. Per the germline V gene, CDR1 is MGHRA and CDR2 is YSYEKL. V shed 1 base and J shed 2 bases, with 8 bases lying between them. The CDR3 DNA reads as TGCGCCAGCAGCCAAGTCGAGGGGAACTATGGCTACACCTTC. It yields the protein CASSQVEGNYGYTF.

This clonotype was observed many times. This chain links TRBV5-1 with TRBJ2-2, with 7 bases fitting TRBD1. The CDR3 covers 15 residues. The V and J ends lost 4 bases and 7 bases, in that order; junction bases with no gene match: 10. Germline CDR1 and CDR2: SGHRS and YFSETQ. CDR3 sequence (DNA): TGCGCCAGCAGCGACCGACAGGGTTCGGACGGGGAGCTGTTTTTT. Translation gives CASSDRQGSDGELFF.